A selection of T cell receptor beta chains follows, all from one sample in a study of blood T cell repertoires in COVID-19. The method was immunoSEQ multiplex PCR; TCRdb's version includes in-frame clones alone and lacks a portion of them. The sample yields approximately 200,000 clones, 86% seen once. Sequences were obtained from PBMCs or T cells enriched from blood (not recorded which). The receptors were gathered from a woman aged 30 to 39 who had recovered from COVID-19. Both conserved end residues are part of each CDR3. The order of the fields is J gene, clone size, D gene, V gene, CDR3 DNA, CDR3 protein. The D gene is left open where the match is weak. Not every row has a clone size; where given, it reads once, few, many or a size class.

J: TRBJ2-2; size: -; D: -; V: TRBV12-5; DNA: TGTGCTAGTACGGGAGTGGGAACCGGGGAGCTGTTTTTT; CDR3: CASTGVGTGELFF
J: TRBJ2-7; size: -; D: TRBD1; V: TRBV30; DNA: TGTGCCTGGAGTGTACAAATGGGACAGGGTGCCTTTTTGCAGTACTTC; CDR3: CAWSVQMGQGAFLQYF
J: TRBJ2-3; size: -; D: -; V: TRBV6-4; DNA: TGTGCCAGCAGTCCCGGGACAACAAGCACAGATACGCAGTATTTT; CDR3: CASSPGTTSTDTQYF
J: TRBJ2-7; size: -; D: TRBD2; V: TRBV6-2/TRBV6-3; DNA: TGTGCCAGCAGTACCCCCGGGACTAGCGGGAGTTCGGGGTCCTACGAGCAGTACTTC; CDR3: CASSTPGTSGSSGSYEQYF
J: TRBJ2-3; size: -; D: -; V: TRBV6-5; DNA: TGTGCCAGCAAAACACCCGTGGCCACAGATACGCAGTATTTT; CDR3: CASKTPVATDTQYF
J: TRBJ2-7; size: few; D: -; V: TRBV30; DNA: TGTGCCTGGAGTGTACAGATCTCCTACGAGCAGTACTTC; CDR3: CAWSVQISYEQYF
J: TRBJ2-1; size: -; D: TRBD1; V: TRBV7-2; DNA: TGTGCCAGCAGCTTAGGGAACAGGGGGAATGAGCAGTTCTTC; CDR3: CASSLGNRGNEQFF
J: TRBJ2-3; size: -; D: TRBD2; V: TRBV5-4; DNA: TGTGCCAGCAGCTCTTCTTTGGCGGGAGGCACAGATACGCAGTATTTT; CDR3: CASSSSLAGGTDTQYF
J: TRBJ2-1; size: -; D: TRBD2; V: TRBV30; DNA: TGTGCCTGGAGCCCGGGACTAGCGAGCAATGAGCAGTTCTTC; CDR3: CAWSPGLASNEQFF
J: TRBJ1-2; size: -; D: TRBD1; V: TRBV28; DNA: TGTGCCAGCAGAACATCCCAATCTCCGGGGACAGGGCGATATGGCTACACCTTC; CDR3: CASRTSQSPGTGRYGYTF
J: TRBJ2-5; size: -; D: -; V: TRBV7-2; DNA: TGTGCCAGCAGCCCAGACCCACGGGGTTCCCAAGAGACCCAGTACTTC; CDR3: CASSPDPRGSQETQYF
J: TRBJ2-1; size: -; D: TRBD2; V: TRBV28; DNA: TGTGCCAGCAGTGGGACTAGCGGGATCGCTCTCTACAATGAGCAGTTCTTC; CDR3: CASSGTSGIALYNEQFF
J: TRBJ1-6; size: -; D: -; V: TRBV18; DNA: TGTGCCAGCTCACCGTCCCAAAGAGATAATTCACCCCTCCACTTT; CDR3: CASSPSQRDNSPLHF
J: TRBJ1-1; size: -; D: -; V: TRBV7-3; DNA: TGTGCCAGCTCGACTGACGGATTGAACACTGAAGCTTTCTTT; CDR3: CASSTDGLNTEAFF
J: TRBJ2-1; size: -; D: -; V: TRBV28; DNA: TGTGCCAGCAGTTTATGGGCCAGATCCTACAATGAGCAGTTCTTC; CDR3: CASSLWARSYNEQFF
J: TRBJ1-2; size: -; D: TRBD1; V: TRBV19; DNA: TGTGCCAGTAGTATAAGACAGGGGAATAACTATGGCTACACCTTC; CDR3: CASSIRQGNNYGYTF
J: TRBJ1-2; size: -; D: TRBD1; V: TRBV24-1; DNA: TGTGCCACCAGTGATACATCGACAGGGGGCTACTCAAGCTACACCTTC; CDR3: CATSDTSTGGYSSYTF
J: TRBJ1-2; size: -; D: -; V: TRBV6-5; DNA: TGTGCCAGCAGTTATGGCGGTGGCTATGGCTACACCTTC; CDR3: CASSYGGGYGYTF
J: TRBJ2-1; size: -; D: TRBD2; V: TRBV6-9; DNA: TGTGCCAGCAGTTATTTTTTCATGATAGGACTAGCGGGAGACCCTCACAATGAGCAGTTCTTC; CDR3: CASSYFFMIGLAGDPHNEQFF
J: TRBJ1-4; size: once; D: -; V: TRBV18; DNA: TGTGCCAGCTCACCAGTGACAGAAGGGGAAAAACTGTTTTTT; CDR3: CASSPVTEGEKLFF
J: TRBJ2-4; size: -; D: -; V: TRBV19; DNA: TGTGCCAGTTATGGGGGGTTCGGGGGAGAAATGGACATTCAGTACTTC; CDR3: CASYGGFGGEMDIQYF
J: TRBJ2-5; size: -; D: TRBD1; V: TRBV5-6; DNA: TGTGCCAGCAGCTTGGAATTTTGGACAGGGACGGGAGAGACCCAGTACTTC; CDR3: CASSLEFWTGTGETQYF
J: TRBJ1-2; size: -; D: -; V: TRBV28; DNA: TGTGCCAGCAGTTTGGGGGGTGATGGCTACACCTTC; CDR3: CASSLGGDGYTF
J: TRBJ1-4; size: -; D: TRBD1; V: TRBV7-9; DNA: TGTGCCAGCAGCTTAGGGGTACAGGGGACAGATGAAAAACTGTTTTTT; CDR3: CASSLGVQGTDEKLFF
J: TRBJ2-3; size: -; D: -; V: TRBV7-2; DNA: TGTGCCAGCACCTCAAGTCCCCTAGCTAGCACAGATACGCAGTATTTT; CDR3: CASTSSPLASTDTQYF
J: TRBJ2-7; size: -; D: -; V: TRBV2; DNA: TGTGCCAGCAGCGGCCAAGGGACAACCGGGGAGTACTTC; CDR3: CASSGQGTTGEYF
J: TRBJ2-7; size: -; D: -; V: TRBV4-1; DNA: TGCGCCAGCAGCCAAGGAAGAACATCCGAGCAGTACTTC; CDR3: CASSQGRTSEQYF
J: TRBJ2-1; size: once; D: TRBD2; V: TRBV29-1; DNA: TGCAGCGTTTACGGGACTAGCGGGAGGATTAAGAACAATGAGCAGTTCTTC; CDR3: CSVYGTSGRIKNNEQFF
J: TRBJ2-1; size: -; D: TRBD2; V: TRBV7-3; DNA: TGTGCCAGCAGCTTACGAGGACTAGCGGGGCCCAATGAGCAGTTCTTC; CDR3: CASSLRGLAGPNEQFF
J: TRBJ1-6; size: -; D: -; V: TRBV10-3; DNA: TGTGCCATCAAACGGGATCGGGGAGGCTCACCCCTCCACTTT; CDR3: CAIKRDRGGSPLHF
J: TRBJ2-5; size: -; D: TRBD2; V: TRBV9; DNA: TGTGCCAGCAGCCCGGGACTAGCGGGAGCAGAGACCCAGTACTTC; CDR3: CASSPGLAGAETQYF
J: TRBJ2-1; size: -; D: -; V: TRBV7-7; DNA: TGTGCCAGCAGCTTAAAAGGCGGAATCCCATCGGGTGAGCAGTTCTTC; CDR3: CASSLKGGIPSGEQFF
J: TRBJ1-5; size: few; D: TRBD1; V: TRBV6-5; DNA: TGTGCCAGTCAAGGGACAGATAGCAATCAGCCCCAGCATTTT; CDR3: CASQGTDSNQPQHF
J: TRBJ2-3; size: -; D: TRBD1; V: TRBV19; DNA: TGTGCCAGTAGTATAGGGACAGGCAGCACAGATACGCAGTATTTT; CDR3: CASSIGTGSTDTQYF
J: TRBJ2-7; size: -; D: -; V: TRBV27; DNA: TGTGCCAGCAGTTTCATCACTACTTACGGGATAAGCGAGCAGTACTTC; CDR3: CASSFITTYGISEQYF
J: TRBJ2-7; size: few; D: TRBD2; V: TRBV28; DNA: TGTGCCAGCAGCACGTTATTCCGGGACCGGGGGGTTCCCTCCTACGAGCAGTACTTC; CDR3: CASSTLFRDRGVPSYEQYF
J: TRBJ2-7; size: -; D: -; V: TRBV6-5; DNA: TGTGCCAGCAGTCAGCCGACAGGAACCTACGAGCAGTACTTC; CDR3: CASSQPTGTYEQYF
J: TRBJ2-7; size: -; D: -; V: TRBV6-1; DNA: TGTGCCAGCAGTGAAAGAGACAGCGAATTTCCCTACGAGCAGTACTTC; CDR3: CASSERDSEFPYEQYF
J: TRBJ1-5; size: -; D: TRBD1; V: TRBV3-1/TRBV3-2; DNA: TGTGCCAGCAGCGTGACAGGGTTTCAGCCCCAGCATTTT; CDR3: CASSVTGFQPQHF
J: TRBJ2-7; size: -; D: TRBD1; V: TRBV18; DNA: TGTGCCAGCTCACCCCGGGACAGGAATTCGGGCGAGCAGTACTTC; CDR3: CASSPRDRNSGEQYF
J: TRBJ1-1; size: -; D: TRBD1; V: TRBV28; DNA: TGTGCCAGCAGAACCGACAGGGATGGCACTGAAGCTTTCTTT; CDR3: CASRTDRDGTEAFF
J: TRBJ2-7; size: once; D: TRBD2; V: TRBV25-1; DNA: TGTGCCAGCGCGGTGAGGCTAGCGGGCACCTACGAGCAGTACTTC; CDR3: CASAVRLAGTYEQYF
J: TRBJ2-7; size: -; D: TRBD1; V: TRBV19; DNA: TGTGCCAGCGACCCGGGACAGGGGGCCTACGAGCAGTACTTC; CDR3: CASDPGQGAYEQYF
J: TRBJ1-2; size: once; D: -; V: TRBV9; DNA: TGTGCCAGCAGCGTAGGAGGCAGAAACTATGGCTACACCTTC; CDR3: CASSVGGRNYGYTF
J: TRBJ2-1; size: once; D: -; V: TRBV29-1; DNA: TGCAGCACCAGCCAACGACAGTTCAATGAGCAGTTCTTC; CDR3: CSTSQRQFNEQFF
J: TRBJ1-1; size: few; D: -; V: TRBV11-2; DNA: TGTGCCATCACTACTCAGGGTAACACTGAAGCTTTCTTT; CDR3: CAITTQGNTEAFF
J: TRBJ1-2; size: few; D: TRBD1; V: TRBV3-1/TRBV3-2; DNA: TGTGCCAGCAGCCCGGGAGGGGGCGGTGGCTACACCTTC; CDR3: CASSPGGGGGYTF
J: TRBJ1-1; size: once; D: TRBD1; V: TRBV10-3; DNA: TGTGCCATCAGTGAGGACAGGGAGAACACTGAAGCTTTCTTT; CDR3: CAISEDRENTEAFF
J: TRBJ2-7; size: once; D: -; V: TRBV20-1; DNA: TGCAGTGCTAGAGTCGGCGAGCAGTACTTC; CDR3: CSARVGEQYF
J: TRBJ2-7; size: -; D: -; V: TRBV6-5; DNA: TGTGCCAGTGGCGACCTGCGGAGCAACTACGAGCAGTACTTC; CDR3: CASGDLRSNYEQYF
J: TRBJ1-1; size: once; D: TRBD1; V: TRBV5-5; DNA: TGTGCCAGCAGCCCTGACAGGGGGCTGACTGAAGCTTTCTTT; CDR3: CASSPDRGLTEAFF
J: TRBJ2-7; size: -; D: TRBD2; V: TRBV11-2; DNA: TGTGCCAGCAGCTTAGGTCTAGCGGGAGTCTACGAGCAGTACTTC; CDR3: CASSLGLAGVYEQYF